Each of the 2 T cell receptor beta chains below was sequenced from the same sample in a study of blood T cell repertoires in COVID-19. The table came from immunoSEQ multiplex PCR; TCRdb's copy has only in-frame clones and leaves some out. The data contain around 180,000 clones, more than 70% of them seen just once; the ten biggest clones take up 8% to 10%. Sequenced sample: PBMCs or T cells enriched from blood (not recorded which). The receptors come from a woman aged 25 to 45 who had recovered from COVID-19.

The V and J genes are TRBV14 and TRBJ1-2; no definite D call. Germline V lookup: CDR1 SGHDN, CDR2 FVKESK. The V gene lost 0 bases and the J gene lost 5 bases, with 10 bases spanning the gap. This CDR3 has 14 residues. The CDR3 DNA is TGTGCCAGCAGCCAAGATCTCAGTCAATATGGCTACACCTTC. Translated: CASSQDLSQYGYTF.

Details on this clone: The identical CDR3 is also encoded by other nucleotide sequences in the sample. The gene calls are TRBV5-1 and TRBJ2-7; maybe TRBD1 (5 bases). The ends were cut back, 2 bases at V and 3 bases at J, with 9 bases in the middle. CDR1 SGHRS and CDR2 YFSETQ come from the germline V gene. The CDR3 extends over 13 amino acids. The CDR3 sequence is CASSLSQGYEQYF. CDR3 sequence (DNA): TGCGCCAGCAGCTTATCCCAGGGCTACGAGCAGTACTTC. The full variable domain, completed using reference TRBV5-1 and TRBJ2-7, is KAGVTQTPRYLIKTRGQQVTLSCSPISGHRSVSWYQQTPGQGLQFLFEYFSETQRNKGNFPGRFSGRQFSNSRSEMNVSTLELGDSALYLCASSLSQGYEQYFGPGTRLTVT.